Below are 11 T cell receptor beta chains sequenced from a single sample in a study of blood T cell repertoires in COVID-19. Clones were sequenced by immunoSEQ multiplex PCR, and TCRdb holds only the in-frame ones, with some missing. The repertoire includes about 160,000 clones, 79% of them detected once, and 7% to 10% sits in the top ten. The sequenced sample consisted of peripheral blood. The receptors were sampled from an older woman with COVID-19, enrolled during active disease.

The chain carries TRBV18 and TRBJ2-7; 12 nucleotides agree with TRBD2. Germline CDR1 is KGHSH and CDR2 is LQKENI. This CDR3 spans 18 amino acids. Unmatched junction bases numbered 16, after V lost 4 bases and J lost 6 bases. CDR3 residues: CASSLFEASGRAVGEQYF. The CDR3 DNA sequence: TGTGCCAGCTCACTGTTTGAGGCTAGCGGGAGGGCCGTCGGCGAGCAGTACTTC.

The count of this clone is one. The chain employs TRBV9 and TRBJ2-3; D is undetermined. The germline V and J ends were trimmed by 3 bases and 1 base, with 12 bases remaining between them. This CDR3 contains 15 residues. Germline V gives CDR1 SGDLS, CDR2 YYNGEE. The CDR3 here is CASSARPRGTDTQYF. CDR3 DNA: TGTGCCAGCAGCGCCCGACCCCGGGGCACAGATACGCAGTATTTT. Combining the CDR3 with reference TRBV9 and TRBJ2-3 gives the whole variable domain DSGVTQTPKHLITATGQRVTLRCSPRSGDLSVYWYQQSLDQGLQFLIQYYNGEERAKGNILERFSAQQFPDLHSELNLSSLELGDSALYFCASSARPRGTDTQYFGPGTRLTVL.

This clone was observed once. CDR3 protein: CASSSGREYYNEQFF. The CDR3 DNA follows: TGTGCCAGCAGCTCCGGACGGGAATACTACAATGAGCAGTTCTTC. The chain recombines TRBV7-2 with TRBJ2-1, with a tentative D call TRBD2 (5 bases). V was shortened by 4 bases and J by 3 bases, with 13 bases between the two germline ends. The V gene's germline CDR1 is SGHTA and CDR2 FQGNSA. The CDR3 is made up of 15 amino acids.

This clone has more than one count but fewer than ten. The rearrangement links TRBV9 to TRBJ2-2; 10 bases agree with TRBD2. There are 16 residues in the CDR3. V lost 0 bases and J lost 5; bases outside the gene matches: 4. Germline V gene sequence: CDR1 SGDLS, CDR2 YYNGEE. The DNA for the CDR3 is TGTGCCAGCAGCGTAGCGACTAGCGGGCTGACCGGGGAGCTGTTTTTT. This translates into CASSVATSGLTGELFF.

The chain combines TRBV3-1 (or the pseudogene TRBV3-2) with TRBJ1-3, with D perhaps matching TRBD1 (5 bases). From germline, CDR1 is LGHDT and CDR2 YNNKEL (reference sequence). The CDR3 covers 15 residues. V was trimmed by 0 bases and J by 4 bases, leaving 10 bases between them. As DNA, the CDR3 is TGTGCCAGCAGCCAAGACAGGGTTGCCGGAAACACCATATATTTT. Translated, it gives CASSQDRVAGNTIYF.

DNA of the CDR3: TGTGCCAGCAGTCCGAATCGGGACAGGGTGGGAAAACTGTTTTTT. Amino acids: CASSPNRDRVGKLFF. The chain links TRBV6-5 to TRBJ1-4; 9 bases agree with TRBD1. Trimming cost V 5 bases and J 10 bases; bases outside gene matches: 11. CDR1 is MNHEY, CDR2 SVGAGI, per germline. The CDR3 has 15 amino acids.

The rearrangement links TRBV5-4 to TRBJ2-7; perhaps TRBD2 as D (5 bases). Germline values: CDR1 SGHNT, CDR2 YYREEE (reference sequence). Trimming cost V 4 bases and J 5 bases, with 13 bases left between them. This CDR3 has 13 amino acids. This chain's CDR3 is CASSPGENNEQYF. Written as DNA, the CDR3 is TGTGCCAGCAGCCCCGGGGAGAATAACGAGCAGTACTTC.

The table lists this clone with a few counts. This chain links TRBV3-1 (or the pseudogene TRBV3-2) with TRBJ1-1; the match to TRBD1 covers 8 bases. CDR1 is LGHDT, CDR2 YNNKEL, per germline (reference sequence). Trimming removed 2 bases from V and 2 bases from J; junction bases left unmatched: 1. This CDR3 has 14 amino acids. The CDR3 region is CASSQPGGNTEAFF. CDR3 nucleotide sequence: TGTGCCAGCAGCCAACCAGGGGGCAACACTGAAGCTTTCTTT.

The rearrangement uses TRBV28 and TRBJ2-6; D is unclear. The CDR3 length is 15 residues. V was trimmed by 2 bases and J by 0 bases, leaving 5 bases between them. Germline CDR1 reads MDHEN; CDR2 reads SYDVKM. The CDR3: CASSLPGSGANVLTF. The CDR3 nucleotides read TGTGCCAGCAGTTTACCGGGCTCTGGGGCCAACGTCCTGACTTTC.

This chain joins TRBV25-1 and TRBJ1-1, with D perhaps matching TRBD1 (6 bases). The CDR3 is 12 residues long. CDR1 is MGHDK and CDR2 is SYGVNS in the germline V gene. The ends were cut back, 2 bases at V and 8 bases at J, with 9 bases in the middle. CDR3 protein: CASSENQGEAFF. CDR3 bases: TGTGCCAGCAGTGAAAACCAGGGGGAAGCTTTCTTT. Full variable domain (remainder filled in from reference TRBV25-1 and TRBJ1-1): EADIYQTPRYLVIGTGKKITLECSQTMGHDKMYWYQQDPGMELHLIHYSYGVNSTEKGDLSSESTVSRIRTEHFPLTLESARPSHTSQYLCASSENQGEAFFGQGTRLTVV.

In its sample, this clone was seen many times. The chain uses TRBV2 and TRBJ1-3, with D unresolved. The V gene's germline CDR1 is SNHLY and CDR2 FYNNEI. This CDR3 contains 15 residues. V lost 7 bases and J 1 base, leaving 14 bases between the germline ends. CDR3 amino acids: CASKKNLRSGNTIYF. CDR3 nucleotides: TGTGCCAGCAAGAAGAACCTACGTTCTGGAAACACCATATATTTT.